The T cell receptor (beta chain) described here comes from a study of cytomegalovirus exposure and HLA in healthy donors. Overall study findings and caveats: Per a later analysis, fewer than 20,000 TCR beta sequences showed association with HLA alleles at 0.05 false discovery rate.

The CDR3 has 13 amino acids. Germline CDR1 and CDR2: MRHNA and SNTAGT. Trimming stripped 5 bases from V and 9 bases from J, with 17 bases between. In the PCR, 60 Vbeta and 13 Jbeta primers were used. Clones were read by immunoSEQ multiplex PCR, and TCRdb kept only the in-frame ones, dropping some. The sample includes about 160,000 clones, about 83% of them seen just once. This clone was counted once. The antigen remains unidentified. Sequencing input: PBMCs. This clonotype was sampled from a woman in her twenties or thirties in good health and CMV-seronegative. J is TRBJ2-7 and V is TRBV6-4, with D possibly being TRBD2 (7 bases). As DNA, the CDR3 is TGTGCCAGCAGTTCGGTGGGGGGGGCCAGGCAGTACTTC. Translation: CASSSVGGARQYF.